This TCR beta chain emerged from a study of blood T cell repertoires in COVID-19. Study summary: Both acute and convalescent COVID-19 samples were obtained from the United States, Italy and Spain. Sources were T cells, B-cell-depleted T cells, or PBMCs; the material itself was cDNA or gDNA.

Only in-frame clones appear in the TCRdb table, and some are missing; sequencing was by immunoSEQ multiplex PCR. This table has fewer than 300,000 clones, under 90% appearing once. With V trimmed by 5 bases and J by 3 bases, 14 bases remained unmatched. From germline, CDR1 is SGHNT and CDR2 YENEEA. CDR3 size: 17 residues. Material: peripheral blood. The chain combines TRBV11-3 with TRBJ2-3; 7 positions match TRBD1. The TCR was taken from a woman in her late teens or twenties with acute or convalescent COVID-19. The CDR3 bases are TGTGCCAGCAGCCCGGGGACAGCCGGGCTAGGGACAGATACGCAGTATTTT. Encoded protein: CASSPGTAGLGTDTQYF.